The 27 T cell receptor beta chains below were found in one sample sequenced in a study of immune heterogeneity within non-small cell lung tumors. Each sample used about 650 ng of genomic DNA from bulk tumor tissue. Every primary tumor yielded several biopsies, spaced far apart, that were taken during surgery. Patients underwent curative surgery for non-small cell lung cancer (untreated and newly diagnosed). TCR beta CDR3 was amplified by multiplex PCR using 32 V and 13 J primers. TCRdb analysed the multiplex PCR reads with MiXCR anew, one entry per CDR3 protein. The table includes 14,000 to 15,000 distinct CDR3 sequences, around 28% detected once. Material: lung tumor tissue. Every receptor here comes from a man aged 35-49 years with non-small cell lung cancer.

A remark on this clonotype: This may be a read error, as it is one base from a much larger clone. Without the conserved terminal phenylalanine or tryptophan, this CDR3 likely stems from a read error. The J gene is TRBJ1-5, the V gene TRBV6-1; 9 nucleotides line up with TRBD1. The CDR3 runs 15 residues. Per germline, CDR1 MNHNS and CDR2 SASEGT. V shed 6 bases, J shed 2 bases, and the junction held 5 bases outside the gene matches. The CDR3 region is CASSTTGGGNQPQHS. CDR3 coding DNA: TGTGCCAGCAGCACGACAGGGGGTGGCAATCAGCCCCAGCATTCT.

Turning to this clonotype: A much larger clonotype is one base distant, so this may be a read error. This chain joins TRBV6-9 and TRBJ1-2; perhaps TRBD1 as D (6 bases). Germline CDR1 MNHGY, CDR2 SVAAGI. The CDR3 loop spans 14 amino acids. Trimming shortened V by 3 bases and J by 5 bases, and 13 bases separated the two germline ends. The CDR3 here is CASSYNLGAYGYTF. In nucleotides, the CDR3 is TGTGCCAGCAGTTACAATTTGGGGGCTTATGGCTACACCTTC.

The sample holds many counts of this clonotype. V and J are TRBV6-1 and TRBJ2-7; TRBD2 matches 13 bases. CDR3 length equals 15 residues. V gave up 6 bases and J gave up 5 bases; unmatched junction bases: 7. Germline lookup yields CDR1 MNHNS and CDR2 SASEGT. Here the CDR3 reads CASRGLAGFFNEQYF. The CDR3 DNA reads as TGTGCCAGCAGGGGACTAGCGGGATTTTTCAACGAGCAGTACTTC.

As for this clonotype: With a much larger clone just one base away, this may be a read error. The rearrangement uses TRBV20-1 and TRBJ2-7; 10 bases agree with TRBD2. Germline V gene data show CDR1 as DFQATT and CDR2 as SNEGSKA (reference sequence). V was clipped by 8 bases and J by 9 bases; unmatched bases: 13. This CDR3 contains 13 residues. The CDR3 sequence is CSTGGLADGRQYF. The CDR3, as DNA: TGCAGTACTGGCGGACTAGCGGACGGTCGGCAGTACTTC.

This clonotype was seen ten or more times. CDR3 DNA: TGTGCCAGCAGCTTAAGGCAGGGCCTAAGCTCTGGAAACACCATATATTTT. Translation: CASSLRQGLSSGNTIYF. V gene TRBV7-2 combines with J gene TRBJ1-3, with D possibly TRBD1 on 5 matching bases. The CDR3 extends over 17 amino acids. The V end was cut by 2 bases, the J end by 0 bases, with 14 bases between. Germline CDR1 is SGHTA and CDR2 is FQGNSA.

This clonotype is termed medium-sized. The J gene is TRBJ1-2, the V gene TRBV19; D gene uncertain. Germline loops: CDR1 LNHDA, CDR2 SQIVND (reference sequence). The CDR3 runs 10 residues. Trimming took 6 bases from V and 8 from J, leaving 7 bases between them. The CDR3 region is CASRGGGYTF. In nucleotides, the CDR3 is TGTGCCAGTAGAGGTGGCGGCTACACCTTC.

The chain employs TRBV29-1 and TRBJ2-1, with 11 bases fitting TRBD1. From germline, CDR1 is SQVTM and CDR2 ANQGSEA. After removal of 4 bases from V and 6 bases from J, the junction contained 5 bases not matched to a gene. CDR3 length equals 14 residues. CDR3 DNA: TGCAGCGTTGGAAGGGACAGGGGGGGCAATGAGCAGTTCTTC. Its translation is CSVGRDRGGNEQFF.

This clonotype was detected many times. The V and J genes are TRBV6-1 and TRBJ1-2, with D unresolved. The V end was cut by 5 bases, the J end by 7 bases, with 14 bases between. This CDR3 has 13 residues. Germline V gene sequence: CDR1 MNHNS, CDR2 SASEGT. Written as DNA, the CDR3 is TGTGCCAGCAGTTCCCGCCTAGAGTCTGGCTACACCTTC. Its protein is CASSSRLESGYTF.

This clonotype was detected a few times. V is TRBV3-1 and J is TRBJ2-3, with D maybe TRBD1 (5 bases). The ends were cut back, 5 bases at V and 3 bases at J, with 15 bases in the middle. Looked up from germline, CDR1 is LGHDT and CDR2 is YNNKEL (reference sequence). The CDR3 consists of 15 residues. CDR3 bases: TGTGCCAGCAGCGCTGACCAAACAGGTACAGATACGCAGTATTTT. This codes for CASSADQTGTDTQYF.

In regard to this clonotype: A much larger clone differs from this one at a single base, so this may be a read error. The chain couples TRBV20-1 to TRBJ2-7; 9 nucleotides match TRBD2. V shed 0 bases and J 6 bases; nucleotides not matched to a gene: 9. The germline V gene has CDR1 DFQATT and CDR2 SNEGSKA (reference sequence). The CDR3 contains 15 residues. For the CDR3, the DNA is TGCAGTGCTAGAGATCTCCTTAGCGGGAGTACCGAGCAGTACTTC. This encodes CSARDLLSGSTEQYF.

By sample share, this clonotype is medium-sized. This rearrangement joins TRBV9 to TRBJ1-2; D perhaps matches TRBD1 (5 bases). V lost 10 bases and J 0 bases, leaving 16 bases between the germline ends. Germline values: CDR1 SGDLS, CDR2 YYNGEE. This CDR3 is built from 14 residues. The DNA for the CDR3 is TGTGCCTCTGGGGGGAGTCGAGCTAACTATGGCTACACCTTC. Residues: CASGGSRANYGYTF.

About this clonotype: It is likely a read error, because the conserved phenylalanine at the end of the CDR3 is missing. This chain uses TRBV19 with TRBJ2-7; D might be TRBD1 (5 bases). CDR1 and CDR2 from the germline V gene are LNHDA and SQIVND (reference sequence). The CDR3 totals 15 residues. V shed 5 bases and J shed 6 bases, with 20 bases lying between them. This CDR3 is CASSFRAGSPREQYY. In DNA, the CDR3 is TGTGCCAGTAGTTTCCGGGCAGGGTCTCCTCGCGAGCAGTACTAC.

This clonotype was picked up many times. The V and J genes are TRBV24-1 and TRBJ1-5, with TRBD1 matching 7 bases. This CDR3 contains 15 residues. Germline lookup yields CDR1 KGHDR and CDR2 SFDVKD. J gave up 0 bases and V 4 bases, and 2 bases lay outside the gene matches. The CDR3 region is CATSENRGSNQPQHF. The DNA of the CDR3 is TGTGCCACCAGTGAAAACAGGGGTAGCAATCAGCCCCAGCATTTT.

As regards this clonotype: An end of the junction does not agree with germline; a read error may underlie this. The chain recombines TRBV18 with TRBJ1-2; TRBD1 agrees at 8 bases. The CDR3 extends over 16 amino acids. From germline, CDR1 is KGHSH and CDR2 LQKENI. The CDR3 reads CGSSPPNRGFGYGYTF. The DNA for the CDR3 is TGTGGCAGCTCACCACCGAACAGGGGGTTTGGCTATGGCTACACCTTC. Complete variable domain (other parts from reference TRBV18 and TRBJ1-2): NAGVMQNPRHLVRRRGQEARLRCSPMKGHSHVYWYRQLPEEGLKFMVYLQKENIIDESGMPKERFSAEFPKEGPSILRIQQVVRGDSAAYFCGSSPPNRGFGYGYTFGSGTRLTVV.

This clonotype was detected a few times. J is TRBJ2-3 and V is TRBV11-3; no clear D. Trimming took off 2 bases at V and 0 bases at J, with 12 bases between the two ends. The CDR3 covers 16 residues. The germline V gene encodes CDR1 SGHNT and CDR2 YENEEA. The CDR3 protein is CASSLTRGYSTDTQYF. In DNA, the CDR3 is TGTGCCAGCAGCTTAACCCGAGGATATAGCACAGATACGCAGTATTTT.

With respect to this clonotype: A much larger clone differs by one base, so this may be a read error. This chain uses TRBV6-5 with TRBJ2-1; possibly TRBD1 for D (6 bases). The CDR3 totals 11 residues. CDR1 is MNHEY and CDR2 is SVGAGI in the germline V gene. CDR3 nucleotide sequence: TGTGCCAGCAGTTGGCAGGGGTATCTGCTCTTC. It specifies CASSWQGYLLF.

This clonotype is labeled as medium-sized (0.01 to 0.1%). This chain uses TRBV11-2 with TRBJ2-6; D uncertain. The germline V gene encodes CDR1 SGHAT and CDR2 FQNNGV. The CDR3 sequence is 17 residues long. V was pared by 2 bases and J by 0 bases, with 11 bases between. CDR3 sequence reads: CASSLRATDSGANVLTF. CDR3 bases: TGTGCCAGCAGCTTACGGGCCACCGACTCTGGGGCCAACGTCCTGACTTTC.

Remarks on this clonotype: A much bigger clone sits one base away, suggesting this may be a read error. The DNA of the CDR3 is TGTGCCAGCACTGAATCGTACTCCGCTAACTATGGCTACACCTTC. Translated: CASTESYSANYGYTF. The genes are TRBV6-1 and TRBJ1-2; the D is unclear. Germline CDR1 reads MNHNS; CDR2 reads SASEGT. The CDR3 contains 15 residues.

This clonotype has just a few counts. This sequence joins TRBV5-8 and TRBJ2-3; TRBD2 agrees at 7 bases. V shed 3 bases, J shed 6 bases, and the junction held 4 bases outside the gene matches. The germline V gene has CDR1 SGHTS and CDR2 YDEGEE. CDR3 size: 13 residues. The CDR3 DNA reads as TGTGCCAGCAGCTCAGCGGGGTGGGATACGCAGTATTTT. This encodes CASSSAGWDTQYF.

Note on this clonotype: A much larger clonotype is one base distant, so this may be a read error. This rearrangement joins TRBV20-1 to TRBJ2-3; no reliable D call. The CDR3 totals 14 residues. CDR1 and CDR2 (germline): DFQATT, SNEGSKA (reference sequence). The CDR3 DNA reads as TGCGGTGCTAGGAATAGCTACAGCACAGATACGCAGTATTTT. It is translated as CGARNSYSTDTQYF.

As for this clonotype: One base away lies a much larger clone, so this may be a sequencing read error. The J gene is TRBJ1-5, the V gene TRBV24-1; TRBD1 matches at 8 bases. This CDR3 has 15 residues. CDR1 KGHDR and CDR2 SFDVKD come from the germline V gene. CDR3 in DNA: TGTGCCATCAGTGGGAGACAGGGGAGCAATCAGCCCCAGCATTTT. As protein: CAISGRQGSNQPQHF.

Many counts were recorded for this clonotype. CDR3 region: CSAPRDSGNEQFF. CDR3 in DNA: TGCAGTGCTCCTCGGGATAGCGGAAATGAGCAGTTCTTC. The chain recombines TRBV20-1 with TRBJ2-1, with TRBD2 as a possible D gene (6 bases). The CDR3 has 13 amino acids. Trimming removed 5 bases from V and 7 bases from J, with 15 bases in between. CDR1 and CDR2 from the germline V gene are DFQATT and SNEGSKA (reference sequence).

The chain links TRBV12-3 or TRBV12-4 to TRBJ2-1; D is undetermined. Trimming removed 1 base from V and 4 bases from J, with 5 bases in between. This CDR3 spans 13 amino acids. The CDR3 loop reads CASSLGRYNEQFF. In DNA form, the CDR3 reads TGTGCCAGCAGTTTAGGACGATACAATGAGCAGTTCTTC.

To note about this clonotype: This may come from a read error, since a much larger clone is one base off. The CDR3 sequence: CASTHRRELAYDQYF. CDR3 DNA sequence: TGTGCCAGCACCCACCGGAGAGAGCTTGCCTACGATCAGTACTTC. This sequence joins TRBV6-2 or TRBV6-3 and TRBJ2-7; D uncertain. The CDR3 is 15 amino acids. Germline V gene data show CDR1 as MNHEY and CDR2 as SVGEGT.

This clonotype was observed once. This may stem from a read error, because a much larger clone lies one nucleotide away. The V and J genes are TRBV9 and TRBJ1-6; D is perhaps TRBD1 (6 bases). In germline, CDR1 is SGDLS, CDR2 YYNGEE. CDR3 length: 15 residues. The CDR3 DNA is TGTGCCAGCAGCCTCCGGGACACCTCTAATTCATCCCTCCACTTT. Its translation: CASSLRDTSNSSLHF.

A remark on this clonotype: With a much larger clone just one base away, this may be a read error. This chain uses TRBV28 with TRBJ2-7; 7 nucleotides match TRBD1. The length of the CDR3 is 17 residues. Trimming removed 5 bases from V and 5 bases from J; junction bases left unmatched: 18. The V gene's germline CDR1 is MDHEN and CDR2 SYDVKM. The CDR3 reads CASSPQVVYRGVDEQYF. The CDR3 coding sequence is TGTGCCAGCAGTCCCCAGGTAGTCTACAGGGGAGTGGACGAGCAGTACTTC.

This clonotype was recorded many times. The chain has TRBV5-1 and TRBJ2-5; maybe TRBD1 (6 bases). CDR1 and CDR2 (germline): SGHRS, YFSETQ. Trimming pared 0 bases from V and 9 bases from J, leaving 6 bases between. This CDR3 is 11 amino acids long. The chain's CDR3 is CASSLEGAQYF. Written as DNA, the CDR3 is TGCGCCAGCAGCTTGGAGGGGGCCCAGTACTTC.